This TCR beta chain was recovered during a study of shared clonotypes between healthy human individuals. Study-level findings and limits: The sharing of 5% to 6.5% of naive CD4 clonotypes was seen across several donors. At large depth, rarefaction still showed sorted-subset sequencing to be incomplete.

Using immunoSEQ multiplex PCR, the repertoire was profiled, and TCRdb retains in-frame clones only, with some absent. The table includes 2.5 million or so clones, roughly 92% detected once. Germline loops: CDR1 SGHNT, CDR2 YYREEE (reference sequence). Trimming pared 0 bases from V and 7 bases from J, leaving 11 bases between. The CDR3 length is 15 residues. In regard to this clone: The antigen remains unidentified.

The sequence derives from a man younger than 35 in good health. Sample: naive CD4+ T cells sorted from blood. Indicated subset: CD45RA+ positively selected. The chain has TRBV5-4 and TRBJ1-6; tentatively, D is TRBD1 (6 bases). The DNA for the CDR3 is TGTGCCAGCAGCTTGGATCCGGGGGCGAATTCACCCCTCCACTTT. Its protein product is CASSLDPGANSPLHF.